The T cell receptor beta chain described here comes from a study of PD-1 blockade in classical Hodgkin lymphoma. The study, taken as a whole, reports: Excluded were patients who started nivolumab under 1 year after ASCT, a group that had lower diversity.

V lost 5 bases to trimming and J lost 0 bases, with 8 bases between them. The CDR3 spans 13 residues. Germline CDR1 is SGHVS and CDR2 is FQNEAQ. This clone has only a few counts. As yet, its antigen is unknown. The repertoire was sequenced with immunoSEQ multiplex PCR; TCRdb's copy has only in-frame clones and lacks some. The sample contains 47,000 or so clones, 65% to 85% of which appear only once. No patient escaped relapse after autologous stem cell transplantation, and brentuximab vedotin exposure varied. This TCR was sampled from a human donor with classical Hodgkin lymphoma. V gene TRBV7-8 combines with J gene TRBJ2-7, with D tentatively TRBD1 (6 bases). This specimen consisted of peripheral blood mononuclear cells (PBMCs), obtained at baseline. For the CDR3, the DNA is TGTGCCAGCAGCCCGGACAGCTCCTACGAGCAGTACTTC. Its protein product is CASSPDSSYEQYF. The full variable domain, with the rest looked up from reference TRBV7-8 and TRBJ2-7, is GAGVSQSPRYKVAKRGQDVALRCDPISGHVSLFWYQQALGQGPEFLTYFQNEAQLDKSGLPSDRFFAERPEGSVSTLKIQRTQQEDSAVYLCASSPDSSYEQYFGPGTRLTVT.